A single sample gave rise to the 29 T cell receptor beta chains below, sequenced in a study of shared clonotypes between healthy human individuals. Sequenced by immunoSEQ multiplex PCR; TCRdb stores in-frame clones only, minus some. Here the sample spans 2 million to 3 million clones, roughly nine tenths being singletons. The sample was naive CD4+ T cells sorted from blood. Subset meaning: CD45RA+ positively selected. Receptors were obtained from a young man in good health.

The chain joins TRBV5-1 to TRBJ2-7; 8 positions agree with TRBD2. The junction had 13 bases not matched to a gene; V was cut back by 4 bases and J by 4 bases. CDR3 length equals 16 residues. Germline assignment: CDR1 SGHRS and CDR2 YFSETQ. The CDR3 here is CASSQTTGGTPYEQYF. The CDR3 region has the DNA TGCGCCAGCAGCCAAACCACGGGGGGGACCCCTTACGAGCAGTACTTC.

The chain has TRBV2 and TRBJ1-6; D is uncertain. Germline V gene sequence: CDR1 SNHLY, CDR2 FYNNEI. V was cut by 7 bases and J by 5 bases, with 15 bases left in between. The CDR3 contains 15 residues. The CDR3 DNA reads as TGTGCCAGCAACGAAAGAAGGTTGGATAATTCACCCCTCCACTTT. Translation gives CASNERRLDNSPLHF.

The gene calls are TRBV9 and TRBJ2-5, with 12 bases lining up with TRBD2. CDR1 is SGDLS, CDR2 YYNGEE, per germline. The length of the CDR3 is 15 residues. The J segment lost 5 bases and the V segment lost 4 bases, leaving 6 bases of the junction unmatched. The chain's CDR3 is CASSLLAGGRETQYF. Here the CDR3 DNA reads TGTGCCAGCAGCTTACTAGCGGGAGGTCGGGAGACCCAGTACTTC. Based on the CDR3 plus reference TRBV9 and TRBJ2-5, the full variable domain is DSGVTQTPKHLITATGQRVTLRCSPRSGDLSVYWYQQSLDQGLQFLIQYYNGEERAKGNILERFSAQQFPDLHSELNLSSLELGDSALYFCASSLLAGGRETQYFGPGTRLLVL.

The V and J genes are TRBV30 and TRBJ2-5; D is ambiguous. From germline, CDR1 is GTSNPN and CDR2 SVGIG (reference sequence). Trimming removed 3 bases at V and 7 bases at J, with 15 bases between. The CDR3 covers 13 residues. The CDR3 region has the DNA TGTGCCTGGAGCCCGGCGGCTCCGGGGACCCAGTACTTC. Translating it yields CAWSPAAPGTQYF.

Comments on this clone: The identical CDR3 is also encoded by other nucleotide sequences in the sample. The gene calls are TRBV6-1 and TRBJ1-2; no reliable D call. With 2 bases removed from V and 2 bases from J, the gap between germline ends came to 6 bases. The CDR3 spans 13 residues. CDR1 is MNHNS and CDR2 is SASEGT in the germline V gene. The CDR3 spells CASSERGNYGYTF. The CDR3 DNA reads as TGTGCCAGCAGTGAACGGGGAAACTATGGCTACACCTTC.

This chain uses TRBV5-1 with TRBJ2-5, with D perhaps matching TRBD1 or TRBD2 (5 bases each). Trimming cost V 3 bases and J 4 bases, with 19 bases left between them. The CDR3 runs to 16 residues. Germline loops: CDR1 SGHRS, CDR2 YFSETQ. The CDR3: CASSSLGQIEGETQYF. Written as DNA, the CDR3 is TGCGCCAGCAGCTCGCTGGGGCAAATCGAGGGAGAGACCCAGTACTTC.

This chain connects TRBV10-3 to TRBJ2-7, with a weak D call TRBD1 (7 bases). V dropped 3 bases and J dropped 1 base, with 13 bases sitting between them. The CDR3 is made up of 15 amino acids. Germline lookup yields CDR1 ENHRY and CDR2 SYGVKD. CDR3: CAISDWGDRSYEQYF. CDR3 nucleotides: TGTGCCATCAGTGATTGGGGGGACAGATCCTACGAGCAGTACTTC.

The chain uses TRBV30 and TRBJ2-3; D not resolved. This CDR3 has 12 residues. CDR1 and CDR2 (germline): GTSNPN, SVGIG (reference sequence). With 4 bases removed from V and 2 bases from J, the gap between germline ends came to 7 bases. The CDR3 is CAWNNPTDTQYF. CDR3 DNA: TGTGCCTGGAATAATCCCACAGATACGCAGTATTTT.

J is TRBJ2-3 and V is TRBV5-1, with 9 nucleotides matching TRBD2. V gave up 0 bases and J gave up 3 bases; unmatched junction bases: 8. The CDR3 consists of 17 residues. Germline V gene sequence: CDR1 SGHRS, CDR2 YFSETQ. The CDR3 DNA reads TGCGCCAGCAGCTTGGCCCCCCTAGCGGGGATGACAGATACGCAGTATTTT. It codes for CASSLAPLAGMTDTQYF. The full variable domain, rest sourced from reference TRBV5-1 and TRBJ2-3, is KAGVTQTPRYLIKTRGQQVTLSCSPISGHRSVSWYQQTPGQGLQFLFEYFSETQRNKGNFPGRFSGRQFSNSRSEMNVSTLELGDSALYLCASSLAPLAGMTDTQYFGPGTRLTVL.

Note on this clone: Other nucleotide sequences in the sample specify the same CDR3. The chain uses TRBV28 and TRBJ1-2, with 7 bases matching TRBD1. This CDR3 has 13 residues. V shed 5 bases, J shed 2 bases, and the junction held 2 bases outside the gene matches. Germline V gene data show CDR1 as MDHEN and CDR2 as SYDVKM. The CDR3 loop reads CASSPDRNYGYTF. CDR3 DNA: TGTGCCAGCAGTCCGGACAGGAACTATGGCTACACCTTC.

The CDR3 sequence is CASSVIDSGANVLTF. The CDR3 DNA follows: TGTGCCAGCAGCGTAATTGACTCTGGGGCCAACGTCCTGACTTTC. The chain is built from TRBV9 and TRBJ2-6; no clear D. Trimming pared 1 base from V and 0 bases from J, leaving 5 bases between. The germline V gene encodes CDR1 SGDLS and CDR2 YYNGEE. The CDR3 extends over 15 amino acids.

V usage is TRBV7-3 and J usage is TRBJ2-1; 7 bases agree with TRBD2. CDR1 is SGHTA and CDR2 is FQGTGA in the germline V gene. V lost 5 bases, J lost 7 bases, and 11 bases stayed unmatched. This CDR3 contains 15 residues. CDR3 residues: CASSPDSGTKNEQFF. CDR3 coding DNA: TGTGCCAGCAGCCCGGACTCCGGGACTAAGAATGAGCAGTTCTTC.

This clone was detected once. J is TRBJ1-2 and V is TRBV4-3, with D uncertain. The CDR3 runs 13 residues. V lost 3 bases and J lost 1, with 6 bases in between. Germline V lookup: CDR1 LGHNA, CDR2 YSLEER. The CDR3 nucleotides read TGCGCCAGCAGCCACGGGGTTAACTATGGCTACACCTTC. Its translation: CASSHGVNYGYTF.

The genes are TRBV4-1 and TRBJ2-3; 10 bases line up with TRBD2. Germline values: CDR1 MGHRA, CDR2 YSYEKL. The CDR3 spans 17 residues. V lost 3 bases and J lost 6; bases outside the gene matches: 12. The CDR3 DNA is TGCGCCAGCAGCCACAAACCAAGCGGGGGGGCATGGGATACGCAGTATTTT. It translates to CASSHKPSGGAWDTQYF.

The V gene is TRBV6-6, the J gene TRBJ1-6; D is unresolved. V shed 5 bases and J shed 9 bases, with 11 bases lying between them. Germline V gene sequence: CDR1 MNHNY, CDR2 SVGAGI (reference sequence). The CDR3 is 13 residues long. The CDR3 loop is CASSAPWGSPLHF. The CDR3 DNA reads TGTGCCAGCAGTGCACCCTGGGGTTCACCCCTCCACTTT.

The J gene is TRBJ2-2, the V gene TRBV9; unclear D gene. With 0 bases removed from V and 0 bases from J, the gap between germline ends came to 9 bases. The length of the CDR3 is 16 residues. The germline V gene encodes CDR1 SGDLS and CDR2 YYNGEE. The CDR3 DNA reads TGTGCCAGCAGCGTAGAGGGCAGCACGAACACCGGGGAGCTGTTTTTT. As protein: CASSVEGSTNTGELFF.

The chain joins TRBV4-1 to TRBJ2-7; D assignment may be TRBD1 or TRBD2 (5 bases each). CDR1 is MGHRA and CDR2 is YSYEKL in the germline V gene. This CDR3 is 17 amino acids long. With 1 base removed from V and 1 base from J, the gap between germline ends came to 17 bases. The CDR3 sequence: CASSQGLPGPISYEQYF. The CDR3 coding sequence is TGCGCCAGCAGCCAAGGTCTCCCGGGACCGATTTCCTACGAGCAGTACTTC.

The rearrangement joins TRBV7-2 to TRBJ2-5; 16 bases align to TRBD2. This CDR3 contains 17 residues. In germline, CDR1 is SGHTA, CDR2 FQGNSA. J gave up 3 bases and V 4 bases, and 5 bases lay outside the gene matches. CDR3 sequence reads: CASSWGLAGGFEETQYF. CDR3 coding DNA: TGTGCCAGCAGCTGGGGACTAGCGGGAGGGTTCGAAGAGACCCAGTACTTC.

This sequence joins TRBV7-3 and TRBJ1-1, with D unresolved. Germline loops: CDR1 SGHTA, CDR2 FQGTGA. This CDR3 comprises 18 residues. V dropped 1 base and J dropped 0 bases, with 18 bases sitting between them. Written as DNA, the CDR3 is TGTGCCAGCAGCTTAATAGCAGGATCTGGGATAATGAACACTGAAGCTTTCTTT. Its protein product is CASSLIAGSGIMNTEAFF.

The chain couples TRBV7-2 to TRBJ2-2; D unclear. Germline assignment: CDR1 SGHTA and CDR2 FQGNSA. This CDR3 contains 12 residues. V gave up 7 bases and J gave up 3 bases, with 6 bases separating them. The CDR3 reads CASTQDTGELFF. The CDR3, as DNA: TGTGCCAGCACCCAGGACACCGGGGAGCTGTTTTTT. Drawing the rest from reference TRBV7-2 and TRBJ2-2, the complete variable domain is GAGVSQSPSNKVTEKGKDVELRCDPISGHTALYWYRQSLGQGLEFLIYFQGNSAPDKSGLPSDRFSAERTGGSVSTLTIQRTQQEDSAVYLCASTQDTGELFFGEGSRLTVL.

This rearrangement joins TRBV28 to TRBJ1-4; 7 bases are shared with TRBD1. The trim removed 4 bases at V and 12 bases at J, leaving 14 bases unmatched. Germline values: CDR1 MDHEN, CDR2 SYDVKM. This CDR3 spans 15 amino acids. This CDR3 is CASSSPITGAGELFF. The CDR3 coding sequence is TGTGCCAGCAGTTCCCCTATTACAGGGGCGGGTGAACTGTTTTTT.

The gene calls are TRBV5-1 and TRBJ1-4; the D gene is possibly TRBD1 (6 bases). The V end was cut by 0 bases, the J end by 2 bases, with 11 bases between. Germline V gives CDR1 SGHRS, CDR2 YFSETQ. This CDR3 region has 16 residues. The CDR3 DNA sequence: TGCGCCAGCAGCTTGGGCCAGGGGTACACTAATGAAAAACTGTTTTTT. Residues: CASSLGQGYTNEKLFF.

V and J are TRBV5-6 and TRBJ1-2, with TRBD1 matching 11 bases. Trimming cost V 4 bases and J 3 bases; bases outside gene matches: 8. Germline V gene data show CDR1 as SGHDT and CDR2 as YYEEEE. The CDR3 spans 16 residues. The CDR3 sequence: CASSPGTGGLYYGYTF. The DNA for the CDR3 is TGTGCCAGCAGCCCCGGGACAGGGGGGCTGTACTATGGCTACACCTTC.

The chain is built from TRBV7-2 and TRBJ2-4; tentative D call: TRBD2 (6 bases). The CDR3 runs to 14 residues. Per the germline V gene, CDR1 is SGHTA and CDR2 is FQGNSA. Trimming stripped 5 bases from V and 2 bases from J, with 10 bases between. CDR3 residues: CASSGGGSKNIQYF. Written as DNA, the CDR3 is TGTGCCAGCAGCGGTGGAGGGTCCAAAAACATTCAGTACTTC.

The chain employs TRBV21-1 and TRBJ1-5; the D call TRBD1 from the table was never checked on the DNA. TRBV21-1 is a recognized pseudogene. The CDR3 totals 19 residues. The CDR3 sequence is CASSKRERTGGIGNQPQHF. In DNA form, the CDR3 reads TGTGCCAGCAGCAAAAGGGAACGGACAGGGGGCATTGGCAATCAGCCCCAGCATTTT.

The rearrangement uses TRBV6-1 and TRBJ2-1; either TRBD1 or TRBD2 may supply D (5 bases each). Per the germline V gene, CDR1 is MNHNS and CDR2 is SASEGT. Trimming took off 4 bases at V and 6 bases at J, with 25 bases between the two ends. The CDR3 is 18 amino acids. This chain's CDR3 is CASSAGAQSGGRINEQFF. DNA of the CDR3: TGTGCCAGCAGTGCCGGGGCCCAATCAGGCGGGCGAATCAATGAGCAGTTCTTC.

CDR3 sequence (DNA): TGTGCCAGCAGCCCCTCGACGGCAGGGAACTATGGCTACACCTTC. Its protein is CASSPSTAGNYGYTF. The chain is built from TRBV5-5 and TRBJ1-2, with a tentative D call TRBD1 (5 bases). The CDR3 has 15 residues. Germline CDR1 SGHKS, CDR2 YYEKEE (reference sequence). The ends were cut back, 4 bases at V and 2 bases at J, with 15 bases in the middle. The whole variable domain, remainder taken from reference TRBV5-5 and TRBJ1-2, is DAGVTQSPTHLIKTRGQQVTLRCSPISGHKSVSWYQQVLGQGPQFIFQYYEKEERGRGNFPDRFSARQFPNYSSELNVNALLLGDSALYLCASSPSTAGNYGYTFGSGTRLTVV.

The chain couples TRBV4-3 to TRBJ2-2; D unclear. Germline-derived CDR1 and CDR2 are LGHNA and YSLEER. CDR3 size: 14 residues. V was cut by 0 bases and J by 7 bases, with 9 bases left in between. The CDR3 sequence: CASSQEVGIGELFF. The CDR3 DNA follows: TGCGCCAGCAGCCAAGAGGTGGGGATCGGGGAGCTGTTTTTT.

For the CDR3, the DNA is TGTGCCAGCTCACCCGAGGGGGTTAGAGAGACCCAGTACTTC. Encoded protein: CASSPEGVRETQYF. This chain links TRBV18 with TRBJ2-5; D might be TRBD1 (6 bases). Trimming removed 3 bases from V and 4 bases from J, with 12 bases in between. CDR1 KGHSH and CDR2 LQKENI come from the germline V gene. This CDR3 is 14 amino acids long.